The present entry profiles one T cell receptor beta chain with its context. The V gene's germline CDR1 is MNHEY and CDR2 SVGAGI. CDR3 size: 14 residues. Germline trimming cut 7 bases from V and 10 bases from J; bases unmatched to any gene: 12. Using immunoSEQ multiplex PCR, the repertoire was profiled, and TCRdb retains in-frame clones only, with some absent. The sample lists roughly 30,000 clones, about 89% occurring once. The sample is drawn from a study of T cells in narcolepsy. Overall study: Donors had narcolepsy type 1 or type 2, or were healthy controls.

The V and J genes are TRBV6-5 and TRBJ1-4; TRBD1 matches at 7 bases. This sequence was found in a human donor in good health. The specimen was memory (CD45RA-) CD4+ T cells from blood. The CDR3 here is CASKASRDRGKLFF. In nucleotides, the CDR3 is TGTGCCAGCAAAGCCTCCCGGGACAGAGGAAAACTGTTTTTT.